The 25 T cell receptor beta chains in this list originate from one sample, sequenced in a study of cytomegalovirus exposure and HLA in healthy donors. 13 Jbeta primers and 60 Vbeta primers were used for the PCR. TCRdb keeps only in-frame clones here, not all; method: immunoSEQ multiplex PCR. In the table there are about 130,000 clones, roughly two thirds of which are singletons. The sample taken for sequencing was PBMCs. Receptors originate from a man aged 25-45 years in good health and CMV-seropositive.

This clone occurred a few times. The chain joins TRBV7-9 to TRBJ2-3; no reliable D call. The CDR3 extends over 13 amino acids. The V end was cut by 5 bases, the J end by 5 bases, with 11 bases between. Germline V gene sequence: CDR1 SEHNR, CDR2 FQNEAQ (reference sequence). CDR3 sequence: CASSPISKDTQYF. Written as DNA, the CDR3 is TGTGCCAGCAGCCCTATTTCGAAAGATACGCAGTATTTT.

The V call is TRBV9, the J call TRBJ1-2; the D gene is possibly TRBD1 (5 bases). CDR1 SGDLS and CDR2 YYNGEE come from the germline V gene. The CDR3 has 13 residues. V lost 0 bases, J lost 8 bases, and 11 bases lay in between. As DNA, the CDR3 is TGTGCCAGCAGCGTAGGTTGGGGGGACGGCTACACCTTC. It translates to CASSVGWGDGYTF.

The V gene is TRBV27, the J gene TRBJ2-1; TRBD2 matches 12 bases. Trimming at V came to 0 bases and at J to 6 bases, leaving 9 bases not matched to a gene. The CDR3 runs 18 residues. From germline, CDR1 is MNHEY and CDR2 SMNVEV (reference sequence). CDR3 DNA sequence: TGTGCCAGCAGTTTATCCCCTAGACTAGCGGGAGTTGGCAATGAGCAGTTCTTC. Its translation is CASSLSPRLAGVGNEQFF.

The chain has TRBV7-2 and TRBJ1-3; tentatively, D is TRBD1 (5 bases). Trimming took 4 bases from V and 0 from J, leaving 7 bases between them. There are 14 residues in the CDR3. Germline V gives CDR1 SGHTA, CDR2 FQGNSA. The CDR3: CASSSRDSGNTIYF. CDR3 nucleotides: TGTGCCAGCAGCTCCAGGGACTCTGGAAACACCATATATTTT.

The chain combines TRBV6-5 with TRBJ2-1; D may be TRBD2 (6 bases). The CDR3 runs 14 residues. V was clipped by 0 bases and J by 10 bases, with 13 bases between them. From germline, CDR1 is MNHEY and CDR2 SVGAGI. CDR3 bases: TGTGCCAGCAGTTACTCGACTAGGGAGGACGAGCAGTTCTTC. This encodes CASSYSTREDEQFF.

This clone was counted a few times. This rearrangement joins TRBV5-4 to TRBJ2-2; D is ambiguous. The germline V and J ends were trimmed by 6 bases and 3 bases, with 9 bases remaining between them. Germline CDR1 reads SGHNT; CDR2 reads YYREEE (reference sequence). This CDR3 is 13 amino acids long. The CDR3 sequence: CASTTVDTGELFF. In DNA, the CDR3 is TGTGCCAGCACCACGGTGGACACCGGGGAGCTGTTTTTT.

V and J are TRBV6-1 and TRBJ2-3; TRBD2 might be the D (6 bases). There are 15 residues in the CDR3. Trimming took off 6 bases at V and 2 bases at J, with 15 bases between the two ends. CDR1 and CDR2 (germline): MNHNS, SASEGT. The CDR3 region has the DNA TGTGCCAGCAGCCCTATAGCGGACAACACAGATACGCAGTATTTT. This encodes CASSPIADNTDTQYF.

In this sample, this clone turned up a few times. The genes are TRBV4-2 and TRBJ1-5; D perhaps matches TRBD1 (5 bases). V lost 0 bases to trimming and J lost 2 bases, with 8 bases between them. Germline values: CDR1 LGHNA, CDR2 YNFKEQ. The CDR3 length is 15 residues. CDR3: CASSQDGGGNQPQHF. The CDR3, as DNA: TGTGCCAGCAGCCAAGACGGGGGGGGCAATCAGCCCCAGCATTTT.

V gene TRBV14 combines with J gene TRBJ1-5; D is possibly TRBD1 (5 bases). Germline CDR1 reads SGHDN; CDR2 reads FVKESK. The V end was cut by 3 bases, the J end by 4 bases, with 16 bases between. CDR3 length: 16 residues. CDR3: CASSHRRAGRNQPQHF. The CDR3 region has the DNA TGTGCCAGCAGCCATCGTCGGGCAGGGCGGAATCAGCCCCAGCATTTT. The full variable domain, rest sourced from reference TRBV14 and TRBJ1-5, is EAGVTQFPSHSVIEKGQTVTLRCDPISGHDNLYWYRRVMGKEIKFLLHFVKESKQDESGMPNNRFLAERTGGTYSTLKVQPAELEDSGVYFCASSHRRAGRNQPQHFGDGTRLSIL.

This clone was detected only once. This CDR3 reads CASRHTGGVYGYTF. The DNA for the CDR3 is TGTGCCAGCAGGCATACAGGGGGGGTCTATGGCTACACCTTC. The chain has TRBV4-2 and TRBJ1-2; 8 nucleotides align to TRBD1. The CDR3 extends over 14 amino acids. Germline CDR1 reads LGHNA; CDR2 reads YNFKEQ. Germline trimming cut 6 bases from V and 4 bases from J; bases unmatched to any gene: 7.

The chain couples TRBV13 to TRBJ2-1, with 8 bases that match TRBD2. This CDR3 has 16 amino acids. Trimming removed 6 bases from V and 4 bases from J; junction bases left unmatched: 11. Germline V CDR1 and CDR2: PRHDT, FYEKMQ (reference sequence). The CDR3 loop reads CASRPSGGVVYNEQFF. The DNA for the CDR3 is TGTGCCAGCAGGCCATCGGGGGGGGTGGTATACAATGAGCAGTTCTTC.

The rearrangement joins TRBV28 to TRBJ1-3; 9 bases are shared with TRBD1. Germline V lookup: CDR1 MDHEN, CDR2 SYDVKM. J lost 4 bases, V lost 4 bases, and 5 bases had no gene match. CDR3 size: 15 residues. The DNA for the CDR3 is TGTGCCAGCAGTTCCCGGGACAGGGCCGGAAACACCATATATTTT. Its translation is CASSSRDRAGNTIYF.

This chain uses TRBV15 with TRBJ2-5, with 9 bases lining up with TRBD2. The trim removed 0 bases at V and 11 bases at J, leaving 16 bases unmatched. The germline V gene encodes CDR1 LNHNV and CDR2 YYDKDF (reference sequence). This CDR3 spans 17 amino acids. DNA for the CDR3: TGTGCCACCAGCAGAGATTACGCCGCGGGGGGGACTTGGGAGCAGTACTTC. Its translation: CATSRDYAAGGTWEQYF.

The chain joins TRBV5-3 to TRBJ1-1; possible D gene TRBD1, 6 bases. TRBV5-3 is an open reading frame whose function is uncertain. With 3 bases removed from V and 0 bases from J, the gap between germline ends came to 15 bases. The CDR3 has 16 amino acids. CDR3 residues: CARSWWTVHMNTEAFF. Written as DNA, the CDR3 is TGTGCCAGAAGCTGGTGGACAGTCCACATGAACACTGAAGCTTTCTTT.

The chain is built from TRBV29-1 and TRBJ1-2; D remains unclear. There are 15 residues in the CDR3. V shed 3 bases and J shed 2 bases, with 16 bases lying between them. Germline CDR1 reads SQVTM; CDR2 reads ANQGSEA. The CDR3 region is CSVDASTRENYGYTF. The DNA for the CDR3 is TGCAGCGTTGACGCCAGCACCCGGGAGAACTATGGCTACACCTTC.

This chain joins TRBV5-1 and TRBJ2-7; 10 nucleotides align to TRBD2. V dropped 4 bases and J dropped 2; count of bases not matched to a gene: 3. Per the germline V gene, CDR1 is SGHRS and CDR2 is YFSETQ. This CDR3 has 14 amino acids. CDR3 nucleotide sequence: TGCGCCAGCAGCCCTAGCGGGAGTGCCTACGAGCAGTACTTC. Its protein product is CASSPSGSAYEQYF.

This clone turned up a few times. This chain connects TRBV6-1 to TRBJ1-2; D may be TRBD1 (6 bases). Germline assignment: CDR1 MNHNS and CDR2 SASEGT. Trimming cost V 1 base and J 4 bases, with 13 bases left between them. This CDR3 has 15 residues. This CDR3 is CASSEGAGAVYGYTF. For the CDR3, the DNA is TGTGCCAGCAGTGAAGGGGCAGGGGCTGTCTATGGCTACACCTTC.

This clone was observed a handful of times. The chain recombines TRBV6-1 with TRBJ2-4; 7 nucleotides line up with TRBD1. The CDR3 is made up of 15 amino acids. The V gene end was trimmed by 7 bases and the J gene end by 6 bases; junction bases not matched to a gene: 12. Per germline, CDR1 MNHNS and CDR2 SASEGT. CDR3 bases: TGTGCCAGCACCCCCACATCAGGGACAGCAAACATTCAGTACTTC. Translation: CASTPTSGTANIQYF.

This sequence joins TRBV28 and TRBJ2-5; TRBD2 matches at 7 bases. After removal of 4 bases from V and 5 bases from J, the junction contained 13 bases not matched to a gene. CDR1 is MDHEN and CDR2 is SYDVKM in the germline V gene. The CDR3 totals 16 residues. DNA of the CDR3: TGTGCCAGCAGTTCGCTCAAGTGGGGGGGTGGGGAGACCCAGTACTTC. Translating gives CASSSLKWGGGETQYF. Looking up the rest from reference TRBV28 and TRBJ2-5 gives the full variable domain: DVKVTQSSRYLVKRTGEKVFLECVQDMDHENMFWYRQDPGLGLRLIYFSYDVKMKEKGDIPEGYSVSREKKERFSLILESASTNQTSMYLCASSSLKWGGGETQYFGPGTRLLVL.

The rearrangement links TRBV11-2 to TRBJ2-5; maybe TRBD2 (5 bases). Germline values: CDR1 SGHAT, CDR2 FQNNGV. With 8 bases removed from V and 4 bases from J, the gap between germline ends came to 20 bases. The CDR3 spans 15 residues. The CDR3 region has the DNA TGTGCCAGCGCCCAAGACCAGCGGAGACGAGAGACCCAGTACTTC. Translated: CASAQDQRRRETQYF.

This clone was seen once. This sequence joins TRBV7-2 and TRBJ2-5; no reliable D call. This CDR3 spans 11 amino acids. Per germline, CDR1 SGHTA and CDR2 FQGNSA. Between the trimmed V and J ends, which lost 3 bases and 5 bases, there was a span of 4 bases. The DNA of the CDR3 is TGTGCCAGCAGCTTCGGGGAGACCCAGTACTTC. It codes for CASSFGETQYF.

The chain recombines TRBV9 with TRBJ2-1; the match to TRBD2 covers 16 bases. Germline CDR1 is SGDLS and CDR2 is YYNGEE. V dropped 0 bases and J dropped 14; count of bases not matched to a gene: 5. This CDR3 has 15 residues. Written as DNA, the CDR3 is TGTGCCAGCAGCGTAGTGGGACTAGCGGGAGGGGATAAGTTCTTC. Encoded protein: CASSVVGLAGGDKFF. The whole variable domain, filled in from reference TRBV9 and TRBJ2-1, reads DSGVTQTPKHLITATGQRVTLRCSPRSGDLSVYWYQQSLDQGLQFLIQYYNGEERAKGNILERFSAQQFPDLHSELNLSSLELGDSALYFCASSVVGLAGGDKFFGPGTRLTVL.

The J gene is TRBJ2-7, the V gene TRBV25-1; 11 bases are a match to TRBD2. The CDR3 runs 14 residues. Trimming took 6 bases from V and 2 from J; bases not matched to a gene: 3. The germline V gene encodes CDR1 MGHDK and CDR2 SYGVNS. The CDR3 sequence is CASSGTSGPYEQYF. DNA for the CDR3: TGTGCCAGCAGCGGGACTAGCGGCCCCTACGAGCAGTACTTC.

This rearrangement joins TRBV7-8 to TRBJ2-5, with a tentative D call TRBD2 (5 bases). CDR1 and CDR2 (germline): SGHVS, FQNEAQ. The ends were cut back, 3 bases at V and 4 bases at J, with 6 bases in the middle. The CDR3 length is 12 residues. Here the CDR3 reads CASSLSGETQYF. The DNA for the CDR3 is TGTGCCAGCAGCTTGAGCGGAGAGACCCAGTACTTC.

This chain uses TRBV29-1 with TRBJ1-1; a weak D match, TRBD1 (6 bases). Deletions cut 2 bases from V and 0 bases from J, with 7 bases between. The CDR3 spans 13 residues. Germline assignment: CDR1 SQVTM and CDR2 ANQGSEA. The DNA for the CDR3 is TGCAGCGTTGAACAGGGGATGAACACTGAAGCTTTCTTT. Amino acids: CSVEQGMNTEAFF.